This T cell receptor (beta chain) was captured by sequencing in a study of blood T cell repertoires in COVID-19. V was pared by 4 bases and J by 5 bases, with 12 bases of the junction left unmatched. Germline V CDR1 and CDR2: SGHRS, YFSETQ. This CDR3 comprises 16 residues. The protocol was immunoSEQ multiplex PCR, while the TCRdb copy is restricted to in-frame clones and leaves out a portion. The sample lists roughly 200,000 clones, approximately 85% occurring once. The chain joins TRBV5-1 to TRBJ2-7, with 10 nucleotides matching TRBD1. The source material was PBMCs or T cells enriched from blood (not recorded which). The TCR was taken from a man aged 40-50 years who had recovered from COVID-19. The CDR3 DNA follows: TGCGCCAGCAGCCTGAGCGGAGGGACAGGGGTAGACGAGCAGTACTTC. It translates to CASSLSGGTGVDEQYF.